This T cell receptor (beta chain) was documented in a study of blood T cell repertoires in COVID-19. Study-level information: Acute and convalescent COVID-19 specimens originated in the United States, Italy and Spain. Sources were T cells, B-cell-depleted T cells, or PBMCs; the material itself was cDNA or gDNA.

Under the authors' procedure: From reference gene primer amplification, estimates of nucleated cell counts were derived. The protocol was immunoSEQ multiplex PCR, while the TCRdb copy is restricted to in-frame clones and leaves out a portion. That table furnishes V, J and clone size, whereas the DNA furnished D and trimming. This sample carries about 76,000 clones, roughly 88% of them seen once, and the ten largest clones take roughly 6%. There are 14 residues in the CDR3. Germline CDR1 reads SGHTA; CDR2 reads FQGNSA. Unmatched junction bases numbered 3, after V lost 5 bases and J lost 1 base. J is TRBJ2-7 and V is TRBV7-2, with 9 bases matching TRBD1. The clonotype comes from a middle-aged man with active COVID-19. The specimen sequenced was peripheral blood. This CDR3 is CASSRTGVSYEQYF. The CDR3 DNA follows: TGTGCCAGCAGCCGGACAGGGGTGTCCTACGAGCAGTACTTC. Filled out from reference TRBV7-2 and TRBJ2-7, the complete variable domain reads GAGVSQSPSNKVTEKGKDVELRCDPISGHTALYWYRQSLGQGLEFLIYFQGNSAPDKSGLPSDRFSAERTGGSVSTLTIQRTQQEDSAVYLCASSRTGVSYEQYFGPGTRLTVT.